This TCR beta chain stems from a study of T-cell reconstitution after alpha-beta-depleted transplantation in children. General study findings and limits: The high TCRbeta diversity at day 60 in some patients came from surviving recipient T cells and thymic progenitors. As was reported, about two months after transplant, alpha-beta T cells came from several hundred expanded graft clones. After one year, T-cell counts and TCRbeta diversity mostly came from new T cells.

Preparation of the TCRbeta library was carried out with unique molecular identifiers. A single record per CDR3 protein comes from TCRdb applying MiXCR to the PCR reads. This sample has around 200,000 distinct CDR3 sequences, with around 9.2% found just once. As regards this clonotype: Its antigen is not identified.

In germline, CDR1 is DFQATT, CDR2 SNEGSKA (reference sequence). This CDR3 contains 17 residues. Trimming took off 0 bases at V and 2 bases at J, with 18 bases between the two ends. This receptor was taken from a male patient between 2 and 15 years old who had a stem cell transplant for acute myeloid leukemia, so the T cells may come from the graft donor. This specimen consisted of PBMCs, mostly from graft donor cells, obtained 360 days after TCRalphabeta/CD19-depleted stem cell transplant. V usage is TRBV20-1 and J usage is TRBJ2-3; D ambiguous. CDR3 protein: CSARDTARGPVTDTQYF. The CDR3, as DNA: TGCAGTGCTAGAGATACTGCGCGTGGCCCCGTCACAGATACGCAGTATTTT.